Below, 26 T cell receptor beta chains from the same sample are listed, as sequenced in a study of blood T cell repertoires in COVID-19. TCRdb's copy holds only in-frame clones and misses some; the assay was immunoSEQ multiplex PCR. This sample carries around 310,000 clones, 75% to 95% of them seen once, and the ten largest clones take about 6.8%. Sequencing input: peripheral blood. These receptors were taken from a woman under 40 with COVID-19, enrolled during active disease.

The table lists this clone with a count of one. The chain employs TRBV10-3 and TRBJ2-7; D perhaps matches TRBD2 (5 bases). From germline, CDR1 is ENHRY and CDR2 SYGVKD. The CDR3 totals 15 residues. Deletions cut 5 bases from V and 0 bases from J, with 14 bases between. For the CDR3, the DNA is TGTGCCATCAGTCCTCGGACGGGGAACTCCTACGAGCAGTACTTC. Translation: CAISPRTGNSYEQYF.

This chain connects TRBV4-3 to TRBJ2-6; 7 bases are shared with TRBD1. V lost 4 bases and J lost 0; bases outside the gene matches: 9. The CDR3 is made up of 18 amino acids. CDR1 is LGHNA and CDR2 is YSLEER in the germline V gene. The CDR3 region has the DNA TGCGCCAGCAGCCTTCACAGGGGTGGGAGCTCTGGGGCCAACGTCCTGACTTTC. Translated: CASSLHRGGSSGANVLTF.

The chain joins TRBV10-3 to TRBJ2-5; 9 nucleotides match TRBD2. Germline loops: CDR1 ENHRY, CDR2 SYGVKD. The V gene end was trimmed by 5 bases and the J gene end by 4 bases; junction bases not matched to a gene: 8. The CDR3 is made up of 15 amino acids. The CDR3 nucleotides are TGTGCCATCAGTACGGGACTAGCAACCGGAGAGACCCAGTACTTC. Its protein product is CAISTGLATGETQYF.

This rearrangement joins TRBV7-9 to TRBJ2-7, with D maybe TRBD2 (5 bases). This CDR3 is 16 amino acids long. Trimming cost V 5 bases and J 0 bases, with 17 bases left between them. Germline V CDR1 and CDR2: SEHNR, FQNEAQ (reference sequence). CDR3 region: CASSPWRTGRSYEQYF. CDR3 nucleotide sequence: TGTGCCAGCAGCCCATGGAGGACTGGGCGCTCCTACGAGCAGTACTTC.

The chain couples TRBV6-5 to TRBJ1-1; unclear D gene. CDR3 length: 11 amino acids. Trimming cost V 8 bases and J 1 base, with 5 bases left between them. Germline CDR1 MNHEY, CDR2 SVGAGI. DNA of the CDR3: TGTGCCAGCCTGAGGAACACTGAAGCTTTCTTT. Protein product: CASLRNTEAFF.

This chain joins TRBV5-1 and TRBJ1-5, with 8 bases fitting TRBD1. J gave up 6 bases and V 3 bases, and 5 bases lay outside the gene matches. In germline, CDR1 is SGHRS, CDR2 YFSETQ. CDR3 length: 14 amino acids. CDR3 sequence: CASSWQGAGQPQHF. The CDR3 DNA sequence: TGCGCCAGCAGCTGGCAGGGGGCAGGTCAGCCCCAGCATTTT.

This clone was recorded once. The J gene is TRBJ2-7, the V gene TRBV5-4; perhaps TRBD2 as D (6 bases). The CDR3 has 15 amino acids. Germline CDR1 SGHNT, CDR2 YYREEE (reference sequence). Trimming left V 5 bases short and J 2 bases short, with 17 bases between. CDR3 protein: CASSPAGTATYEQYF. CDR3 bases: TGTGCCAGCAGTCCGGCGGGGACCGCGACCTACGAGCAGTACTTC.

This CDR3 is CASSQPDRGLVGYTF. The DNA of the CDR3 is TGCGCCAGCAGCCAACCGGACAGGGGGCTTGTTGGCTACACCTTC. This chain uses TRBV4-3 with TRBJ1-2, with 11 bases fitting TRBD1. Trimming took 2 bases from V and 7 from J; bases not matched to a gene: 6. Germline loops: CDR1 LGHNA, CDR2 YSLEER. There are 15 residues in the CDR3.

The gene calls are TRBV15 and TRBJ1-5; D is undetermined. Trimming left V 4 bases short and J 3 bases short, with 10 bases between. This CDR3 has 14 residues. Per the germline V gene, CDR1 is LNHNV and CDR2 is YYDKDF (reference sequence). The CDR3 loop reads CATSTSSPNQPQHF. CDR3 nucleotides: TGTGCCACCAGCACCTCTAGCCCCAATCAGCCCCAGCATTTT.

The chain combines TRBV27 with TRBJ1-2; TRBD1 matches at 9 bases. CDR1 and CDR2 from the germline V gene are MNHEY and SMNVEV (reference sequence). V gave up 6 bases and J gave up 6 bases; unmatched junction bases: 5. CDR3 length equals 13 residues. CDR3 bases: TGTGCCAGCAGCAATACAGGGGGCAATGGCTACACCTTC. Protein product: CASSNTGGNGYTF.

The J gene is TRBJ1-5, the V gene TRBV24-1; 9 positions match TRBD1. After removal of 5 bases from V and 6 bases from J, the junction contained 4 bases not matched to a gene. From germline, CDR1 is KGHDR and CDR2 SFDVKD. The CDR3 is 14 amino acids. CDR3 bases: TGTGCCACCAGTGGGACAGGGGATTTTCAGCCCCAGCATTTT. Protein product: CATSGTGDFQPQHF.

This rearrangement joins TRBV27 to TRBJ2-7; D is perhaps TRBD1 (6 bases). The germline V and J ends were trimmed by 6 bases and 4 bases, with 13 bases remaining between them. Germline lookup yields CDR1 MNHEY and CDR2 SMNVEV (reference sequence). The CDR3 runs 13 residues. CDR3 residues: CASRRQVAYEQYF. For the CDR3, the DNA is TGTGCCAGCAGAAGACAGGTAGCATACGAGCAGTACTTC.

The chain uses TRBV5-5 and TRBJ1-1; 9 bases agree with TRBD1. The V segment lost 0 bases and the J segment 11 bases; nucleotides outside the gene matches: 5. This CDR3 is 13 amino acids long. Germline-derived CDR1 and CDR2 are SGHKS and YYEKEE (reference sequence). CDR3 in DNA: TGTGCCAGCAGCTTGGGGACAGGGGATCGGGCTTTCTTT. Translated, it gives CASSLGTGDRAFF. Complete variable domain (other parts from reference TRBV5-5 and TRBJ1-1): DAGVTQSPTHLIKTRGQQVTLRCSPISGHKSVSWYQQVLGQGPQFIFQYYEKEERGRGNFPDRFSARQFPNYSSELNVNALLLGDSALYLCASSLGTGDRAFFGQGTRLTVV.

This chain links TRBV28 with TRBJ1-5; possibly TRBD1 for D (6 bases). Looked up from germline, CDR1 is MDHEN and CDR2 is SYDVKM. V lost 6 bases to trimming and J lost 7 bases, with 16 bases between them. The length of the CDR3 is 14 residues. CDR3 in DNA: TGTGCCAGCAGCGAAACAGGGTTGAAGCAGCCCCAGCATTTT. Protein product: CASSETGLKQPQHF.

This clone has ten or more counts. V usage is TRBV29-1 and J usage is TRBJ2-7; D gene unclear. The V gene lost 2 bases and the J gene lost 0 bases, with 2 bases spanning the gap. The germline CDR1 and CDR2 sequences are SQVTM and ANQGSEA. The CDR3 length is 11 residues. CDR3 in DNA: TGCAGCGTTGAACACTCCTACGAGCAGTACTTC. Its translation: CSVEHSYEQYF.

The gene calls are TRBV28 and TRBJ2-7, with 10 bases matching TRBD1. Germline CDR1 is MDHEN and CDR2 is SYDVKM. V lost 7 bases and J lost 0; bases outside the gene matches: 12. This CDR3 has 17 amino acids. CDR3 loop: CASTPSFDRGPSYEQYF. CDR3 sequence (DNA): TGTGCCAGCACCCCCAGCTTCGACAGGGGGCCCTCCTACGAGCAGTACTTC.

The chain recombines TRBV24-1 with TRBJ2-1, with D possibly being TRBD2 (5 bases). The ends were cut back, 6 bases at V and 3 bases at J, with 14 bases in the middle. Germline values: CDR1 KGHDR, CDR2 SFDVKD. The CDR3 is 15 amino acids. This CDR3 is CATSRTGDIYNEQFF. DNA of the CDR3: TGTGCCACCAGTAGAACCGGGGATATCTACAATGAGCAGTTCTTC.

J is TRBJ1-5 and V is TRBV4-1, with D perhaps matching TRBD1 (6 bases). Germline V lookup: CDR1 MGHRA, CDR2 YSYEKL. V was trimmed by 6 bases and J by 3 bases, leaving 12 bases between them. The CDR3 runs 14 residues. The CDR3 region is CASREQGFNQPQHF. CDR3 DNA sequence: TGCGCCAGCAGGGAACAGGGCTTCAATCAGCCCCAGCATTTT.

The chain recombines TRBV2 with TRBJ1-2; 7 positions agree with TRBD1. The CDR3 consists of 13 residues. With V trimmed by 5 bases and J by 2 bases, 2 bases remained unmatched. From germline, CDR1 is SNHLY and CDR2 FYNNEI. The CDR3, as DNA: TGTGCCAGCAGTCCCAGGGGGAACTATGGCTACACCTTC. Its protein is CASSPRGNYGYTF.

This clone was seen more than once but under ten times. The same CDR3 is also encoded by other DNA sequences in this sample. J is TRBJ1-1 and V is TRBV7-2, with D hard to call. This CDR3 comprises 12 residues. The V gene lost 0 bases and the J gene lost 4 bases, with 3 bases spanning the gap. CDR1 is SGHTA, CDR2 FQGNSA, per germline. CDR3 nucleotide sequence: TGTGCCAGCAGCTTAGCGGCCACTGAAGCTTTCTTT. Its translation is CASSLAATEAFF.

The CDR3 region has the DNA TGCGCCAGCAGTGATCAGGGACTAGCGTCCTACGAGCAGTACTTC. Translated: CASSDQGLASYEQYF. V is TRBV10-1 and J is TRBJ2-7; 10 bases agree with TRBD2. In germline, CDR1 is WNHNN, CDR2 SYGVQD (reference sequence). With V trimmed by 3 bases and J by 1 base, 3 bases remained unmatched. The CDR3 sequence is 15 residues long.

This chain joins TRBV28 and TRBJ2-1; TRBD2 aligns across 11 bases. CDR3 size: 16 residues. CDR1 and CDR2 (germline): MDHEN, SYDVKM. The junction had 5 bases not matched to a gene; V was cut back by 5 bases and J by 2 bases. Here the CDR3 DNA reads TGTGCCAGCAGTCTTTTGACTAGCGGGGCCTACAATGAGCAGTTCTTC. It encodes CASSLLTSGAYNEQFF.

This clone was counted between two and nine times. The V and J genes are TRBV7-9 and TRBJ1-3, with 7 bases that match TRBD1. With V trimmed by 5 bases and J by 8 bases, 9 bases remained unmatched. This CDR3 is 14 amino acids long. Germline V lookup: CDR1 SEHNR, CDR2 FQNEAQ (reference sequence). The DNA for the CDR3 is TGTGCCAGCAGCCCGCGAAACAGGGGCTACACCATATATTTT. Amino acid sequence: CASSPRNRGYTIYF.

The chain is built from TRBV27 and TRBJ1-1; D uncertain. CDR3 length: 13 residues. Per germline, CDR1 MNHEY and CDR2 SMNVEV (reference sequence). V was pared by 3 bases and J by 6 bases, with 11 bases between. CDR3 sequence reads: CASSFNKGAEAFF. The DNA of the CDR3 is TGTGCCAGCAGTTTCAACAAAGGAGCTGAAGCTTTCTTT.

This chain uses TRBV9 with TRBJ2-5; possibly TRBD2 for D (6 bases). This CDR3 is built from 14 residues. The germline V and J ends were trimmed by 0 bases and 1 base, with 7 bases remaining between them. The germline CDR1 and CDR2 sequences are SGDLS and YYNGEE. CDR3 protein: CASSVGLVQETQYF. DNA for the CDR3: TGTGCCAGCAGCGTAGGACTAGTCCAAGAGACCCAGTACTTC.

This sequence joins TRBV5-6 and TRBJ2-5, with 9 nucleotides matching TRBD1. The CDR3 runs to 15 residues. The trim removed 1 base at V and 4 bases at J, leaving 5 bases unmatched. Germline CDR1 reads SGHDT; CDR2 reads YYEEEE. The CDR3 sequence is CASSLITGGLETQYF. DNA of the CDR3: TGTGCCAGCAGCTTGATTACAGGGGGCCTAGAGACCCAGTACTTC. The whole variable domain, filled in from reference TRBV5-6 and TRBJ2-5, reads DAGVTQSPTHLIKTRGQQVTLRCSPKSGHDTVSWYQQALGQGPQFIFQYYEEEERQRGNFPDRFSGHQFPNYSSELNVNALLLGDSALYLCASSLITGGLETQYFGPGTRLLVL.